A single T cell receptor (beta chain) is shown here with its context. Its specific antigen is unknown. The record has no base qualities; no much larger clone is one base away. This sample was included in a study. Trimming leaves V shorter by 4 bases and J shorter by 5 bases, with the junction holding 5 bases beyond the gene matches. The germline V gene gives CDR1 as MDHEN and CDR2 as SYDVKM. The CDR3 contains 14 residues, cysteine and phenylalanine counted. Of all the DNA, just the CDR3 is kept, 42 bases in frame from base 1. Sequencing relied on an Illumina MiSeq. TCRdb itself trimmed the public reads at Q25 with fastp, ran MiXCR and retained productive beta chains. Rows are unified per CDR3 protein, each entry keeping the most common DNA and genes. Across this sample there are 4,000 to 4,500 distinct CDR3 sequences, with roughly a tenth seen only once. Together, the top ten hold around an eighth of the sample.

Sample: CD4+ T cells from synovial fluid. This TCR derives from a human donor with rheumatoid arthritis. The chain is encoded by TRBV28 joined to TRBJ2-7, and TRBD1 aligns with 10 junction nucleotides. In nucleotide form, the sequence is TGTGCCAGCAGTTCCACCGGGACAGGGGACGAGCAGTACTTC. Its protein product is CASSSTGTGDEQYF.